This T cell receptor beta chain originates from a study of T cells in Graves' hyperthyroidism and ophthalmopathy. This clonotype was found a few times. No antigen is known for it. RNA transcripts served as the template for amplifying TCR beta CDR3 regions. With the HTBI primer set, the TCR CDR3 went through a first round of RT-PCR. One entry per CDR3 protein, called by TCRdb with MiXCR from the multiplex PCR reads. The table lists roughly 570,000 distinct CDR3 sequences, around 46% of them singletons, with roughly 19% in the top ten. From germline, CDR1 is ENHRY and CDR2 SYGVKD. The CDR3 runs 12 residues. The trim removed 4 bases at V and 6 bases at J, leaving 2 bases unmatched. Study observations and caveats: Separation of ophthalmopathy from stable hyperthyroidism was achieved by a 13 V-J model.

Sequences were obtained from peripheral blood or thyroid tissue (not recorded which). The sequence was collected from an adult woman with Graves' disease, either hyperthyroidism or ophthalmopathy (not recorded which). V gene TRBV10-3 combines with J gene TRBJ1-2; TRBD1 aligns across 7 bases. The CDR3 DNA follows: TGTGCCATCAGTGTAGGGGGCAATGGCTACACCTTC. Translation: CAISVGGNGYTF.